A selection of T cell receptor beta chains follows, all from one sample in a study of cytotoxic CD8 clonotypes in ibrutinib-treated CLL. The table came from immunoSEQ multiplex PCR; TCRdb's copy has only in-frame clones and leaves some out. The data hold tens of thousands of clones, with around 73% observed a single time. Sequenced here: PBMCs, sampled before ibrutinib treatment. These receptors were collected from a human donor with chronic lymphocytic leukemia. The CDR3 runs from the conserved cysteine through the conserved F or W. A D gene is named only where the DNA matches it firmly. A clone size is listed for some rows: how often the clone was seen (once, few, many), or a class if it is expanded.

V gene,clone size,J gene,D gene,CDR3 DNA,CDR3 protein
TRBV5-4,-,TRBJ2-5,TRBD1,TGTGCCAGCAGTTTGACAGGGGGCTTAGAGACCCAGTACTTC,CASSLTGGLETQYF
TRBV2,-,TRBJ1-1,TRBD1,TGTGCCAGCAGTGAAGGGCAGGGGGACACTGAAGCTTTCTTT,CASSEGQGDTEAFF
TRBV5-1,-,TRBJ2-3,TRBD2,TGCGCCAGCAGCCGACTAGCGGCGACGAGCACAGATACGCAGTATTTT,CASSRLAATSTDTQYF
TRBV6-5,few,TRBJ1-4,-,TGTGCCAGCAGTAAGACGCCGCGGAGTGAAAAACTGTTTTTT,CASSKTPRSEKLFF
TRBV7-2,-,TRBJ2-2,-,TGTGCCAGCAGCTTAGAGATGGGACCAAGCACCGGGGAGCTGTTTTTT,CASSLEMGPSTGELFF
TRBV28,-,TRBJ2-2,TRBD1,TGTGCCAGCAGTTTACGGACAGGTCGTGGCACCGGGGAGCTGTTTTTT,CASSLRTGRGTGELFF
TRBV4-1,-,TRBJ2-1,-,TGCGCCAGCAGCCAAGATCTCTTTAGGACTACTGACAATGAGCAGTTCTTC,CASSQDLFRTTDNEQFF
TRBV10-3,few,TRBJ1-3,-,TGTGCCATCAGTGGGACCTCTGGAAACACCATATATTTT,CAISGTSGNTIYF
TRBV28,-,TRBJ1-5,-,TGTGCCAGCACCCGGGACGGACATCAGCCCCAGCATTTT,CASTRDGHQPQHF
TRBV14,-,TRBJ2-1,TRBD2,TGTGCCAGCAGCCAGATGCCGACTAGCGGGAGTAGTAGGCAGTTCTTC,CASSQMPTSGSSRQFF
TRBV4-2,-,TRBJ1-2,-,TGTGCCAGCAGCCAAGATCAACAGGACTTTAACTATGGCTACACCTTC,CASSQDQQDFNYGYTF
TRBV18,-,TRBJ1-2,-,TGTGCCAGCTCACCGGCCTCCCAACGGGCTAACTATGGCTACACCTTC,CASSPASQRANYGYTF
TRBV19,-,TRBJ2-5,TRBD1,TGTGCCAGTAGTCCGGGACAGGGGGCCGAGACCCAGTACTTC,CASSPGQGAETQYF
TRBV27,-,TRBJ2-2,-,TGTGCCAGCAGGACGACAGGAACGAACACCGGGGAGCTGTTTTTT,CASRTTGTNTGELFF
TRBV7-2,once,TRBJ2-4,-,TGTGCCAGCAGCTTACAGTTCAGCCAGATTGCTAACATTCAGTACTTC,CASSLQFSQIANIQYF
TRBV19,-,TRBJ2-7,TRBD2,TGTGCCAGTAGTAACGACGGGAGGTCGTCCTACGAGCAGTACTTC,CASSNDGRSSYEQYF
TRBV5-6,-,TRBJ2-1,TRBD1,TGTGCCAGCAGCTCAGTAGGACAGGGTGGTTTCAGCAATGAGCAGTTCTTC,CASSSVGQGGFSNEQFF
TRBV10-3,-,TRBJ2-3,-,TGTGCCATCAGTGAGCCGTGGAGGCTAGCCCACATCGGCACAGATACGCAGTATTTT,CAISEPWRLAHIGTDTQYF
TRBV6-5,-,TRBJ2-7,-,TGTGCCAGCAGTCCCGCTGTCGGGAGCCACGAGCAGTACTTC,CASSPAVGSHEQYF
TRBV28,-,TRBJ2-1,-,TGTGCCAGCAGTTTTGGGCAGGGTACCTACAATGAGCAGTTCTTC,CASSFGQGTYNEQFF
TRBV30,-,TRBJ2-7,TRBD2,TGTGCCTGGAGTGTTAGCGGGAGTGTCAACGAGCAGTACTTC,CAWSVSGSVNEQYF
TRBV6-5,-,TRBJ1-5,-,TGTGCCAGCAGTTACAGTCGTTGGGATCAGCCCCAGCATTTT,CASSYSRWDQPQHF
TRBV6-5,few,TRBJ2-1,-,TGTGCCAGCAGGGTAAACAATGAGCAGTTCTTC,CASRVNNEQFF
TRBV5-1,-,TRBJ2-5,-,TGCGCCAGCAGCCCTACAACCCAGGGGACCCAGTACTTC,CASSPTTQGTQYF
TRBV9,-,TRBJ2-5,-,TGTGCCAGCAGCGTAGATTCGAGGGGTCAAGAGACCCAGTACTTC,CASSVDSRGQETQYF
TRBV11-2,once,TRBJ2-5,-,TGTGCCAGCAGCTTAGAGGTGGGCCAAGAGACCCAGTACTTC,CASSLEVGQETQYF
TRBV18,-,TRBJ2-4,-,TGTGCCAGCTCACCACAAATCGCTTTGTCCAAAAACATTCAGTACTTC,CASSPQIALSKNIQYF